This is a list of T cell receptor beta chains from one sample in a study of technical replicates of blood from several donors. Assay: immunoSEQ multiplex PCR; the TCRdb copy retains only in-frame clones and omits some. The sample lists some 80,000 clones, about 94% occurring once. The material sequenced was T cells isolated from PBMCs. The receptors were gathered from a human donor in good health. Both conserved end residues are part of each CDR3. Fields, in order: V gene, CDR3 protein.

>TRBV9
CASSRGNQPQHF
>TRBV7-9
CASSLMDRPGELFF
>TRBV29-1
CSGGVFSNEKLFF
>TRBV27
CASSLSTTSGSNEQYF
>TRBV5-4
CASSTESSYEQYF
>TRBV5-1
CASSETSGLAGNTIYF
>TRBV6-5
CASSYELSGANVLTF
>TRBV7-9
CASSLRQGMDTQYF
>TRBV30
CAHRGLDHEQFF
>TRBV5-6
CASSLEGADGYTF
>TRBV5-6
CASSPKVGQGDGYTF
>TRBV5-4
CASSSPGGATDTQYF
>TRBV1
CTSSPGELCQQNTGELFF
>TRBV10-3
CAIRAGTGHYGYTF
>TRBV15
CATSRDEGSYEQYF
>TRBV6-6
CASINGGAGANVLTF
>TRBV2
CASTQGHEQFF
>TRBV30
CAWSVGREKETQYF
>TRBV30
CACTGMTNYGYTF
>TRBV4-3
CASSRLTGEGQPQHF
>TRBV5-1
CASSPTGYEQYF
>TRBV7-3
CASSFSGITEGELFF
>TRBV6-6
CASNGVPLEAFF